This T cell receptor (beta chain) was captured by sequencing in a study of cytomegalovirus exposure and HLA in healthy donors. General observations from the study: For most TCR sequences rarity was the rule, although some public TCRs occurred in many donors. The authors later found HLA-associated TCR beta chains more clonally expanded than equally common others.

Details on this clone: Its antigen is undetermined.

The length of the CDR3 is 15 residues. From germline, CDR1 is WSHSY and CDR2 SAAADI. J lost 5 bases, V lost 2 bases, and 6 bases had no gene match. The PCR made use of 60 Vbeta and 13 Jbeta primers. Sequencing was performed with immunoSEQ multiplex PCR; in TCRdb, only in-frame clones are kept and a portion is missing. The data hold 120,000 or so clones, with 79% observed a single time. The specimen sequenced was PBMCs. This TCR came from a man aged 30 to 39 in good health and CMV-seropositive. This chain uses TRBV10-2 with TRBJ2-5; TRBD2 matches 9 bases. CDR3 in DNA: TGCGCCAGCAGTGAGGGCGGGGGGGCCGGCGAGACCCAGTACTTC. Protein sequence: CASSEGGGAGETQYF.